A single sample is the source of the 7 T cell receptor beta chains below, sequenced in a study of immune heterogeneity within non-small cell lung tumors. CDR3 of TCR beta was amplified by multiplex PCR that used 32 V and 13 J primers. TCRdb ran MiXCR on the multiplex PCR reads and lists one entry per CDR3 protein. The sample includes some 15,000 distinct CDR3 sequences, 30% seen only once; the top ten take about 15%. Bulk tumor genomic DNA, roughly 660 ng per sample, was used as template. Multiple widely separated biopsies were taken from each primary tumor at surgery. Undergoing curative surgery were patients whose non-small cell lung cancer was untreated and newly diagnosed. Sequenced input: lung tumor tissue. The receptors derive from a woman in her forties or fifties with non-small cell lung cancer.

This clonotype was picked up many times. The chain recombines TRBV19 with TRBJ1-3; D may be TRBD1 (5 bases). V was pared by 3 bases and J by 0 bases, with 15 bases between. The CDR3 is 17 residues long. CDR1 LNHDA and CDR2 SQIVND come from the germline V gene (reference sequence). In DNA form, the CDR3 reads TGTGCCAGTAGTATCGTGTCGGGGCCAAACTCTGGAAACACCATATATTTT. The encoded protein is CASSIVSGPNSGNTIYF.

The genes are TRBV20-1 and TRBJ1-4, with D possibly being TRBD1 (5 bases). The germline V gene has CDR1 DFQATT and CDR2 SNEGSKA (reference sequence). Trimming pared 1 base from V and 4 bases from J, leaving 16 bases between. This CDR3 is built from 16 residues. The CDR3 reads CSARVPPGLDNEKLFF. CDR3 nucleotide sequence: TGCAGTGCTAGAGTCCCCCCGGGGCTCGATAATGAAAAACTGTTTTTT.

The CDR3 loop reads CASKGDTPTSTYNEQFF. The CDR3 nucleotides read TGTGCCAGCAAGGGGGACACTCCTACCTCCACCTACAATGAGCAGTTCTTC. The chain couples TRBV2 to TRBJ2-1, with D tentatively TRBD1 (6 bases). The germline V and J ends were trimmed by 7 bases and 2 bases, with 21 bases remaining between them. Germline values: CDR1 SNHLY, CDR2 FYNNEI. The CDR3 loop spans 17 amino acids.

This rearrangement joins TRBV5-1 to TRBJ2-7; 9 nucleotides agree with TRBD1. V shed 0 bases, J shed 2 bases, and the junction held 6 bases outside the gene matches. The germline V gene has CDR1 SGHRS and CDR2 YFSETQ. The CDR3 is 16 residues long. The CDR3 nucleotides read TGCGCCAGCAGCTTGGACGGACAGGGGTTAGCCTACGAGCAGTACTTC. Protein: CASSLDGQGLAYEQYF.

Of note for this clonotype: Here the CDR3 omits its conserved ending phenylalanine or tryptophan, so a read error is the likely source. It is unclear where the CDR3 begins or ends on the DNA, so no DNA is shown, and the CDR3 is as TCRdb lists it. The chain recombines TRBV19 with TRBJ2-3; TRBD2 reflects the table's D call only, with no check against the DNA. Germline-derived CDR1 and CDR2 are LNHDA and SQIVND (reference sequence). The CDR3 spans 18 amino acids, including both terminal residues. The CDR3 loop is CASSIPATLNHGEQYFGP.

Only a few counts were recorded for this clonotype. The chain carries TRBV6-1 and TRBJ2-7, with 7 positions matching TRBD2. This CDR3 is 18 amino acids long. With 5 bases clipped from V and 6 bases from J, the junction kept 22 bases outside the gene matches. Germline loops: CDR1 MNHNS, CDR2 SASEGT. The CDR3 region has the DNA TGTGCCAGCAGTCCCCCCCCCCCCCCGGGAAGCGGGGACGGCGAGCAGTACTTC. Its translation: CASSPPPPPGSGDGEQYF.

This clonotype is a singleton in its sample. One end of the junction is discordant with germline, which a read error may explain. J is TRBJ2-7 and V is TRBV6-1, with 13 bases that match TRBD2. The CDR3 is made up of 18 amino acids. The germline gives CDR1 MNHNS, CDR2 SASEGT. For the CDR3, the DNA is TGTGCCAGCAACGACCTAACTAGCGGGGGGGGAAGGTTAGACGAGCATTACTTC. It encodes CASNDLTSGGGRLDEHYF.